The sequence of this T cell receptor (beta chain) was determined in a study of T cells in Graves' hyperthyroidism and ophthalmopathy. CDR3 length: 15 amino acids. Germline lookup yields CDR1 MNHEY and CDR2 SVGEGT. V shed 6 bases and J 1 base; nucleotides not matched to a gene: 8. RNA transcripts served as the template for amplifying TCR beta CDR3 regions. First-round RT-PCR of the TCR CDR3 relied on the HTBI primer set. TCRdb fed the multiplex PCR reads into MiXCR, producing one record per CDR3 protein. The sample carries hundreds of thousands of distinct CDR3 sequences, just under 20% recorded once. There are many counts of this clonotype. Its antigen is unidentified. Study results and limitations: Before onset, by a median of approximately 5.9 months, the model predicted ophthalmopathy.

This sequence joins TRBV6-2 or TRBV6-3 and TRBJ2-7; TRBD1 aligns across 8 bases. Sequencing was performed on blood. The clonotype was recovered from a middle-aged man with Graves' ophthalmopathy. The CDR3, as DNA: TGTGCCAGCAGACCAACCGGGACAGGATCCTACGAGCAGTACTTC. This encodes CASRPTGTGSYEQYF.